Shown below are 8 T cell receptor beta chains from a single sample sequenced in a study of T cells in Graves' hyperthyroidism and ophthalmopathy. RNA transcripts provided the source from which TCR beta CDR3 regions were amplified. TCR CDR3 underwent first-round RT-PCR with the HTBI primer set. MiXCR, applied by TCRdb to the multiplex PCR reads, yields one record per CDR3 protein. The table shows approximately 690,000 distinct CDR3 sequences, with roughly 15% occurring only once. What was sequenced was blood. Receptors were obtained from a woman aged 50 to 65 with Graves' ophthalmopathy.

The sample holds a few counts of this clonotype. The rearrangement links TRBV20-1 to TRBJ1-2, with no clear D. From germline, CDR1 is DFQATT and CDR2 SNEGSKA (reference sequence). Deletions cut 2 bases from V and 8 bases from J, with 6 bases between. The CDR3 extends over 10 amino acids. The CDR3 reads CSARYSGYTF. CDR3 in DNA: TGCAGTGCTAGATATTCGGGCTACACCTTC.

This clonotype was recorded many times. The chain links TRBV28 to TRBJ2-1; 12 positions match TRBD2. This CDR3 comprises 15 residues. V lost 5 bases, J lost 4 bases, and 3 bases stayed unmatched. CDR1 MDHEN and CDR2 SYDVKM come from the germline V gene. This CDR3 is CASSATSGRYNEQFF. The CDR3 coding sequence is TGTGCCAGCAGTGCTACTAGCGGGAGGTACAATGAGCAGTTCTTC.

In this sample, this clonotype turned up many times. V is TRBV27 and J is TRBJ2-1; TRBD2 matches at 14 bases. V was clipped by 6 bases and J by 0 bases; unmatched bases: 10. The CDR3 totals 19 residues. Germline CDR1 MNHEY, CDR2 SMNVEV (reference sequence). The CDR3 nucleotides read TGTGCCAGCAGACCGAGGGGGGGACTAGCGGGGGTCTCCTACAATGAGCAGTTCTTC. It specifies CASRPRGGLAGVSYNEQFF.

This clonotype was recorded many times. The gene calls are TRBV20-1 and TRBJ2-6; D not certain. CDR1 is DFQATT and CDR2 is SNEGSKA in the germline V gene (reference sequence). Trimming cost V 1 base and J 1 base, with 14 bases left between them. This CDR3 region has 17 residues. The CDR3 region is CSARVVDRTSGANVLTF. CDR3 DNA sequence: TGCAGTGCTAGAGTCGTGGACCGCACGTCTGGGGCCAACGTCCTGACTTTC.

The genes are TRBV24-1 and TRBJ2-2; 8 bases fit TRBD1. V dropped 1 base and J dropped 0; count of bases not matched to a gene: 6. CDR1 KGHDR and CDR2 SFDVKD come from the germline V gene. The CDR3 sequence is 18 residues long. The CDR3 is CATSDLGTGGPNTGELFF. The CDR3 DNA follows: TGTGCCACCAGTGATTTAGGGACAGGAGGACCGAACACCGGGGAGCTGTTTTTT.

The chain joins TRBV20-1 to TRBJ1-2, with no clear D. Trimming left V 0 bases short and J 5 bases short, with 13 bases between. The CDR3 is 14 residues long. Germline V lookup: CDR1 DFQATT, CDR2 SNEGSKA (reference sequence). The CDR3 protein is CSARDLRVLYGYTF. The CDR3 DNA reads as TGCAGTGCTAGAGATTTACGGGTGCTATATGGCTACACCTTC.

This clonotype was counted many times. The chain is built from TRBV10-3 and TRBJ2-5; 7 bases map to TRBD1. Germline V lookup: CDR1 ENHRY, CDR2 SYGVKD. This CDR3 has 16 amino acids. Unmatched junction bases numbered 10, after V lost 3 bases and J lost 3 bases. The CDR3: CAISDPLTGSEETQYF. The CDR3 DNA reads TGTGCCATCAGTGACCCGTTGACAGGGAGCGAAGAGACCCAGTACTTC.

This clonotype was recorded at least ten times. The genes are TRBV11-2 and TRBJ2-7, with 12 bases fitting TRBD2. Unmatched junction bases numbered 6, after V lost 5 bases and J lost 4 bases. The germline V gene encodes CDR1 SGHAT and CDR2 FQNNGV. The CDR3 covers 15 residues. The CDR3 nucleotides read TGTGCCAGCAGCCACGGGACTAGCGGGCTATACGAGCAGTACTTC. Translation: CASSHGTSGLYEQYF.